The 30 T cell receptor beta chains reported below all come from one sample, sequenced in a study of T-cell memory formation after mild COVID-19. TCRdb recomputed calls from the 5' RACE reads with MiXCR, one row per CDR3 protein. This table holds 120,000 to 150,000 distinct CDR3 sequences, about 5.5% found once. The sample comprised PBMCs or a T cell subset sorted from them (not recorded which). The receptors come from an adult woman who had mild COVID-19 (a few samples of this study predate the infection). Cell type and time point are not known.

The chain joins TRBV5-1 to TRBJ2-1, with 7 bases that match TRBD2. Germline V CDR1 and CDR2: SGHRS, YFSETQ. J was trimmed by 1 base and V by 0 bases; bases with no gene match: 7. The CDR3 consists of 17 residues. The CDR3: CASSLVQVGGSYNEQFF. CDR3 bases: TGCGCCAGCAGCTTGGTCCAGGTGGGAGGGTCCTACAATGAGCAGTTCTTC.

This clonotype came up many times. The chain employs TRBV30 and TRBJ1-1; D is ambiguous. CDR3 size: 13 residues. V dropped 0 bases and J dropped 3 bases, with 8 bases sitting between them. CDR1 is GTSNPN, CDR2 SVGIG, per germline (reference sequence). CDR3 nucleotide sequence: TGTGCCTGGAGTGTAGTTGTAGACACTGAAGCTTTCTTT. Its translation is CAWSVVVDTEAFF.

The table lists this clonotype with many counts. The V and J genes are TRBV9 and TRBJ2-1; possibly TRBD1 or TRBD2 for D (5 bases each). The CDR3 is 16 amino acids. Germline loops: CDR1 SGDLS, CDR2 YYNGEE. The V gene lost 4 bases and the J gene lost 7 bases, with 21 bases spanning the gap. The chain's CDR3 is CASSPWGRSKGNEQFF. The CDR3 DNA reads TGTGCCAGCAGCCCGTGGGGACGCTCCAAGGGGAATGAGCAGTTCTTC.

This clonotype was recorded at least ten times. The chain has TRBV7-3 and TRBJ2-1, with 10 bases matching TRBD1. The germline gives CDR1 SGHTA, CDR2 FQGTGA. V was clipped by 5 bases and J by 6 bases; unmatched bases: 7. The CDR3 consists of 15 residues. This CDR3 is CASSQTGGSSNEQFF. The DNA for the CDR3 is TGTGCCAGCAGCCAGACAGGGGGCTCGAGCAATGAGCAGTTCTTC. Variable domain in full (rest from reference TRBV7-3 and TRBJ2-1): GAGVSQTPSNKVTEKGKYVELRCDPISGHTALYWYRQSLGQGPEFLIYFQGTGAADDSGLPNDRFFAVRPEGSVSTLKIQRTERGDSAVYLCASSQTGGSSNEQFFGPGTRLTVL.

In this sample, this clonotype turned up a few times. The chain links TRBV4-2 to TRBJ2-3; 9 bases agree with TRBD1. This CDR3 region has 16 residues. Trimming took 1 base from V and 3 from J; bases not matched to a gene: 5. The germline CDR1 and CDR2 sequences are LGHNA and YNFKEQ. The CDR3 DNA reads TGTGCCAGCAGCCAAGTTACAGGGGGCGAAACAGATACGCAGTATTTT. Encoded protein: CASSQVTGGETDTQYF.

This clonotype turned up a few times. The chain employs TRBV5-1 and TRBJ2-7; no firm D call. The germline CDR1 and CDR2 sequences are SGHRS and YFSETQ. Trimming pared 4 bases from V and 4 bases from J, leaving 6 bases between. The CDR3 sequence is 11 residues long. DNA of the CDR3: TGCGCCAGCAGCGACGGATACGAGCAGTACTTC. This codes for CASSDGYEQYF.

The J gene is TRBJ1-3, the V gene TRBV3-1; D call uncertain. CDR1 is LGHDT, CDR2 YNNKEL, per germline (reference sequence). This CDR3 contains 12 residues. V lost 0 bases to trimming and J lost 8 bases, with 5 bases between them. The CDR3 loop is CASSQEADTIYF. The CDR3 nucleotides are TGTGCCAGCAGCCAAGAGGCAGACACCATATATTTT. Filled out from reference TRBV3-1 and TRBJ1-3, the complete variable domain reads DTAVSQTPKYLVTQMGNDKSIKCEQNLGHDTMYWYKQDSKKFLKIMFSYNNKELIINETVPNRFSPKSPDKAHLNLHINSLELGDSAVYFCASSQEADTIYFGEGSWLTVV.

Many counts were recorded for this clonotype. This chain connects TRBV4-3 to TRBJ2-1; 11 bases map to TRBD2. Germline V gene data show CDR1 as LGHNA and CDR2 as YSLEER. After removal of 0 bases from V and 5 bases from J, the junction contained 9 bases not matched to a gene. This CDR3 region has 18 residues. In DNA form, the CDR3 reads TGCGCCAGCAGCCAAGATGACTCAACTAGCGGGAGAGACAATGAGCAGTTCTTC. Amino acids: CASSQDDSTSGRDNEQFF.

The chain has TRBV7-2 and TRBJ2-1, with D tentatively TRBD1 (6 bases). Germline V gives CDR1 SGHTA, CDR2 FQGNSA. Trimming took 1 base from V and 4 from J, leaving 14 bases between them. This CDR3 is 16 amino acids long. The CDR3 protein is CASSLVGQGMYNEQFF. CDR3 nucleotide sequence: TGTGCCAGCAGCTTAGTAGGGCAGGGGATGTACAATGAGCAGTTCTTC.

This chain uses TRBV7-8 with TRBJ2-1; 8 bases fit TRBD2. Trimming removed 5 bases from V and 7 bases from J; junction bases left unmatched: 10. The CDR3 length is 15 residues. Germline CDR1 and CDR2: SGHVS and FQNEAQ. For the CDR3, the DNA is TGTGCCAGCAGCCCAACAGCGGGAGCATTAAATGAGCAGTTCTTC. Its protein is CASSPTAGALNEQFF.

The V call is TRBV4-1, the J call TRBJ2-2, with no clear D. The CDR3 totals 14 residues. The V end was cut by 4 bases, the J end by 5 bases, with 11 bases between. Germline V lookup: CDR1 MGHRA, CDR2 YSYEKL. The CDR3 sequence is CASSPLLKTGELFF. The CDR3 DNA reads as TGCGCCAGCAGCCCCTTACTTAAGACCGGGGAGCTGTTTTTT.

This clonotype was counted at least ten times. This chain uses TRBV29-1 with TRBJ2-1; 12 bases align to TRBD2. After removal of 4 bases from V and 15 bases from J, the junction contained 13 bases not matched to a gene. From germline, CDR1 is SQVTM and CDR2 ANQGSEA. The CDR3 sequence is 14 residues long. DNA for the CDR3: TGCAGCGTTGGTTTTGTGCTAGCGGGAGGGCCGGGGTTCTTC. The encoded protein is CSVGFVLAGGPGFF.

V usage is TRBV25-1 and J usage is TRBJ2-7; 8 bases match TRBD1. The CDR3 is 16 residues long. The germline gives CDR1 MGHDK, CDR2 SYGVNS. With 3 bases clipped from V and 1 base from J, the junction kept 8 bases outside the gene matches. In DNA, the CDR3 is TGTGCCAGCAGTGATTACTCCGGGACAGGATCCTACGAGCAGTACTTC. As protein: CASSDYSGTGSYEQYF.

In DNA, the CDR3 is TGTGCCACCAGTGACCCTCTGGGACAGGGGGGCACAGATACGCAGTATTTT. Its protein is CATSDPLGQGGTDTQYF. The chain carries TRBV24-1 and TRBJ2-3, with 11 bases aligning to TRBD1. CDR3 length equals 17 residues. CDR1 is KGHDR, CDR2 SFDVKD, per germline. Trimming at V came to 4 bases and at J to 1 base, leaving 6 bases not matched to a gene.

The chain has TRBV20-1 and TRBJ1-5, with 8 bases fitting TRBD1. The CDR3 runs to 15 residues. Per the germline V gene, CDR1 is DFQATT and CDR2 is SNEGSKA (reference sequence). With 2 bases clipped from V and 6 bases from J, the junction kept 9 bases outside the gene matches. The CDR3 region is CSARTQGAPGQPQHF. The CDR3 DNA sequence: TGCAGTGCTAGAACCCAGGGGGCACCGGGTCAGCCCCAGCATTTT.

This sequence joins TRBV30 and TRBJ2-1, with 7 bases matching TRBD1. V was pared by 3 bases and J by 12 bases, with 17 bases of the junction left unmatched. Germline CDR1 is GTSNPN and CDR2 is SVGIG (reference sequence). The CDR3 is 15 amino acids. The CDR3 nucleotides read TGTGCCTGGAGGAACAGGGGTACGTTACAGGTCGGGCAGTTCTTC. It is translated as CAWRNRGTLQVGQFF.

In its sample, this clonotype was seen a few times. V usage is TRBV27 and J usage is TRBJ2-1; D gene unclear. CDR1 and CDR2 (germline): MNHEY, SMNVEV (reference sequence). Trimming pared 3 bases from V and 9 bases from J, leaving 12 bases between. The CDR3 is 13 residues long. In nucleotides, the CDR3 is TGTGCCAGCAGTTTCCCATCTTTAAGTGAGCAGTTCTTC. Translation: CASSFPSLSEQFF.

This clonotype occurred many times. The chain links TRBV20-1 to TRBJ2-1; weak D call: TRBD2 (5 bases). Germline V gives CDR1 DFQATT, CDR2 SNEGSKA (reference sequence). This CDR3 has 12 amino acids. V was trimmed by 3 bases and J by 5 bases, leaving 8 bases between them. CDR3 nucleotide sequence: TGCAGTGCTAGCTCGAGGGACAATGAGCAGTTCTTC. As protein: CSASSRDNEQFF.

Only a few counts were recorded for this clonotype. The V call is TRBV10-3, the J call TRBJ2-7, with D uncertain. The V gene lost 3 bases and the J gene lost 3 bases, with 6 bases spanning the gap. Germline V gene sequence: CDR1 ENHRY, CDR2 SYGVKD. The CDR3 runs to 12 residues. The CDR3 here is CAISEKSYEQYF. The CDR3 nucleotides are TGTGCCATCAGTGAAAAAAGCTACGAGCAGTACTTC.

Many counts were recorded for this clonotype. The chain links TRBV4-2 to TRBJ2-7, with unresolved D. This CDR3 comprises 15 residues. Trimming cost V 4 bases and J 0 bases, with 13 bases left between them. Germline V gives CDR1 LGHNA, CDR2 YNFKEQ. The CDR3 is CASSRRLKDSYEQYF. DNA for the CDR3: TGTGCCAGCAGCCGGCGACTCAAGGACTCCTACGAGCAGTACTTC.

The chain is built from TRBV12-3 or TRBV12-4 and TRBJ2-4; D is unclear. Trimming took 8 bases from V and 0 from J, leaving 14 bases between them. The CDR3 has 15 amino acids. Here the CDR3 reads CASLRAGVAKNIQYF. CDR3 DNA sequence: TGTGCCAGCCTTCGGGCCGGAGTAGCCAAAAACATTCAGTACTTC.

The CDR3 spells CATSDGSFYGYTF. For the CDR3, the DNA is TGTGCCACCAGTGACGGTTCCTTCTATGGCTACACCTTC. V usage is TRBV24-1 and J usage is TRBJ1-2, with no clear D. This CDR3 contains 13 residues. V lost 4 bases to trimming and J lost 4 bases, with 9 bases between them. CDR1 and CDR2 from the germline V gene are KGHDR and SFDVKD.

The V and J genes are TRBV10-3 and TRBJ1-1, with D maybe TRBD1 (6 bases). The CDR3 has 13 residues. V was pared by 2 bases and J by 2 bases, with 6 bases between. Germline-derived CDR1 and CDR2 are ENHRY and SYGVKD. CDR3 sequence (DNA): TGTGCCATCAGTGAGGGGACAAACACTGAAGCTTTCTTT. Protein: CAISEGTNTEAFF.

This clonotype was seen at least ten times. The CDR3 protein is CASSSRPSNSPLHF. The CDR3 nucleotides are TGTGCCAGCAGCTCCAGGCCCTCTAATTCACCCCTCCACTTT. The J gene is TRBJ1-6, the V gene TRBV7-6; D is ambiguous. CDR1 and CDR2 (germline): SGHVS, FNYEAQ. The CDR3 is 14 amino acids. V was shortened by 4 bases and J by 6 bases, with 10 bases between the two germline ends. The complete variable domain, with remaining parts taken from reference TRBV7-6 and TRBJ1-6, reads GAGVSQSPRYKVTKRGQDVALRCDPISGHVSLYWYRQALGQGPEFLTYFNYEAQQDKSGLPNDRFSAERPEGSISTLTIQRTEQRDSAMYRCASSSRPSNSPLHFGNGTRLTVT.

This clonotype showed up just a few times. This chain joins TRBV3-1 and TRBJ1-2; tentatively, D is TRBD1 (6 bases). CDR1 and CDR2 (germline): LGHDT, YNNKEL (reference sequence). The CDR3 is made up of 13 amino acids. V lost 4 bases and J 7 bases, leaving 13 bases between the germline ends. The CDR3 DNA is TGTGCCAGCAGCCCCGGGGGGGCCTTTGGCTACACCTTC. Protein: CASSPGGAFGYTF. The variable domain in full, completed from reference TRBV3-1 and TRBJ1-2, reads DTAVSQTPKYLVTQMGNDKSIKCEQNLGHDTMYWYKQDSKKFLKIMFSYNNKELIINETVPNRFSPKSPDKAHLNLHINSLELGDSAVYFCASSPGGAFGYTFGSGTRLTVV.

The chain recombines TRBV11-3 with TRBJ2-2, with D possibly matching TRBD2 (5 bases). The CDR3 has 16 amino acids. Germline V gene data show CDR1 as SGHNT and CDR2 as YENEEA. With 2 bases removed from V and 1 base from J, the gap between germline ends came to 11 bases. The CDR3 reads CASSLRPGVNTGELFF. The CDR3, as DNA: TGTGCCAGCAGCTTACGGCCCGGGGTGAACACCGGGGAGCTGTTTTTT.

This clonotype has only a few counts. CDR3: CASSSRLGGGFAGELFF. Here the CDR3 DNA reads TGTGCCAGCAGTTCAAGGCTCGGGGGGGGGTTCGCCGGGGAGCTGTTTTTT. J is TRBJ2-2 and V is TRBV12-3 or TRBV12-4, with 8 bases matching TRBD2. V lost 4 bases, J lost 6 bases, and 13 bases stayed unmatched. The CDR3 contains 17 residues.

This clonotype was recorded many times. The chain joins TRBV24-1 to TRBJ2-7; weak D call: TRBD1 (5 bases). CDR1 and CDR2 from the germline V gene are KGHDR and SFDVKD. V lost 4 bases, J lost 2 bases, and 8 bases lay in between. This CDR3 has 13 residues. The CDR3 sequence: CATSESRAYEQYF. The CDR3, as DNA: TGTGCCACCAGTGAATCCAGGGCCTACGAGCAGTACTTC.

This clonotype was found a few times. The chain is built from TRBV18 and TRBJ1-2; perhaps TRBD1 as D (5 bases). The germline V gene has CDR1 KGHSH and CDR2 LQKENI. The CDR3 is 14 amino acids. V lost 4 bases, J lost 6 bases, and 15 bases lay in between. The CDR3 is CASSQLTRGNGYTF. In DNA, the CDR3 is TGTGCCAGCTCACAGTTAACCCGGGGGAATGGCTACACCTTC.

This clonotype occurred many times. V is TRBV12-3 or TRBV12-4 and J is TRBJ2-7, with 11 bases fitting TRBD1. The trim removed 6 bases at V and 6 bases at J, leaving 10 bases unmatched. The CDR3 length is 15 residues. For the CDR3, the DNA is TGTGCCAGCAGCCTCGGACAGGGGGCCTTGGGCGAGCAGTACTTC. Protein sequence: CASSLGQGALGEQYF.